This entry lists 15 T cell receptor beta chains sequenced from one sample in a study of beta chain features in type 1 diabetes. The authors reverse transcribed all of the isolated RNA, so sequencing captured expressed TCRB transcripts. Clones were read by immunoSEQ multiplex PCR, and TCRdb kept only the in-frame ones, dropping some. The sample shows 310,000 or so clones, 6.5% to 10% of them seen only once. Sample: central memory CD4+ T cells from blood. These receptors all come from a woman aged 18-29 years in good health.

The J gene is TRBJ2-3, the V gene TRBV5-8; TRBD1 agrees at 7 bases. J gave up 8 bases and V 0 bases, and 3 bases lay outside the gene matches. Germline CDR1 and CDR2: SGHTS and YDEGEE. CDR3 length equals 13 residues. CDR3 in DNA: TGTGCCAGCAGCTTGGAGGGGGCCGGTACGCAGTATTTT. As protein: CASSLEGAGTQYF.

As concerns this clone: At one of its ends the junction is not consistent with the germline gene, which may arise from a read error. The rearrangement links TRBV4-2 to TRBJ1-1; no clear D gene. The CDR3 is 16 amino acids. CDR1 is LGHNA, CDR2 YNFKEQ, per germline. The CDR3 DNA sequence: TGTGCCAGCAGTCAAGACATCGGACGAAAGAACACTGAAGCTTTCTTT. Translation gives CASSQDIGRKNTEAFF.

This clone was observed a few times. The V and J genes are TRBV29-1 and TRBJ2-7; 8 bases fit TRBD1. The CDR3 covers 14 residues. Germline V gives CDR1 SQVTM, CDR2 ANQGSEA. Trimming cost V 2 bases and J 5 bases; bases outside gene matches: 8. CDR3 coding DNA: TGCAGCGTTGAATCGAACAGGGGGTTAAACGAGCAGTACTTC. Its protein product is CSVESNRGLNEQYF.

The table lists this clone with many counts. This sequence joins TRBV18 and TRBJ1-5; 8 bases map to TRBD1. Germline V gene sequence: CDR1 KGHSH, CDR2 LQKENI. The CDR3 consists of 15 residues. With 3 bases clipped from V and 0 bases from J, the junction kept 1 base outside the gene matches. This CDR3 is CASSPQGASNQPQHF. The CDR3 nucleotides are TGTGCCAGCTCACCTCAGGGGGCTAGCAATCAGCCCCAGCATTTT.

This chain links TRBV18 with TRBJ2-1, with D possibly matching TRBD1 (6 bases). This CDR3 contains 13 residues. Trimming removed 4 bases from V and 9 bases from J, with 13 bases in between. Germline loops: CDR1 KGHSH, CDR2 LQKENI. The CDR3: CASSRDTDSEQFF. CDR3 DNA: TGTGCCAGCTCACGGGACACAGACAGTGAGCAGTTCTTC.

This clone occurred a few times. The chain employs TRBV29-1 and TRBJ2-3; TRBD1 agrees at 7 bases. Germline loops: CDR1 SQVTM, CDR2 ANQGSEA. The ends lost 5 bases at V and 0 bases at J; junction bases unmatched: 5. The CDR3 covers 14 residues. In DNA, the CDR3 is TGCAGCGTTTCAGGGGGTCGCAGCACAGATACGCAGTATTTT. This translates into CSVSGGRSTDTQYF.

This clone occurred a few times. The chain recombines TRBV7-8 with TRBJ1-5, with D maybe TRBD1 (6 bases). Germline values: CDR1 SGHVS, CDR2 FQNEAQ. The CDR3 length is 15 residues. V was trimmed by 5 bases and J by 1 base, leaving 12 bases between them. CDR3 sequence: CASSPQGWSNQPQHF. The CDR3 coding sequence is TGTGCCAGCAGCCCACAGGGTTGGAGCAATCAGCCCCAGCATTTT.

This chain links TRBV15 with TRBJ2-3, with TRBD1 matching 8 bases. Germline lookup yields CDR1 LNHNV and CDR2 YYDKDF (reference sequence). This CDR3 contains 17 residues. Trimming at V came to 5 bases and at J to 8 bases, leaving 18 bases not matched to a gene. The CDR3 here is CATSPGTGSPNRVTQYF. The DNA for the CDR3 is TGTGCCACCAGCCCCGGGACAGGATCACCGAACAGGGTTACGCAGTATTTT.

The table lists this clone with a few counts. This chain links TRBV25-1 with TRBJ1-4; 7 nucleotides match TRBD1. CDR3 size: 15 residues. After removal of 2 bases from V and 5 bases from J, the junction contained 5 bases not matched to a gene. Germline V gene data show CDR1 as MGHDK and CDR2 as SYGVNS. DNA for the CDR3: TGTGCCAGCAGTGAACACGGACAGGCGAATGAAAAACTGTTTTTT. Translation: CASSEHGQANEKLFF.

The chain combines TRBV6-1 with TRBJ1-2; D is uncertain. The CDR3 totals 12 residues. V shed 1 base and J shed 7 bases, with 7 bases lying between them. Germline lookup yields CDR1 MNHNS and CDR2 SASEGT. The CDR3 coding sequence is TGTGCCAGCAGTGAAGGGGGAAGTGGCTACACCTTC. Translated, it gives CASSEGGSGYTF.

The chain carries TRBV5-1 and TRBJ2-2; no reliable D call. Trimming took off 0 bases at V and 0 bases at J, with 6 bases between the two ends. Germline V gene lookup returns CDR1 SGHRS and CDR2 YFSETQ. This CDR3 has 15 amino acids. Written as DNA, the CDR3 is TGCGCCAGCAGCTTGGACGGTTCGAACACCGGGGAGCTGTTTTTT. Amino acid sequence: CASSLDGSNTGELFF.

The sample holds many counts of this clone. The chain carries TRBV14 and TRBJ2-1; possible D gene TRBD2, 5 bases. CDR3 length: 12 residues. Germline lookup yields CDR1 SGHDN and CDR2 FVKESK. Trimming took off 4 bases at V and 5 bases at J, with 6 bases between the two ends. The CDR3 coding sequence is TGTGCCAGCAGCCGGGAGAACAATGAGCAGTTCTTC. It translates to CASSRENNEQFF.

This chain links TRBV2 with TRBJ1-5; 10 bases are a match to TRBD1. The CDR3 has 14 amino acids. The J segment lost 6 bases and the V segment lost 8 bases, leaving 7 bases of the junction unmatched. From germline, CDR1 is SNHLY and CDR2 FYNNEI. CDR3 amino acids: CASRTGGLSQPQHF. CDR3 DNA: TGTGCCAGCCGGACAGGGGGTTTATCTCAGCCCCAGCATTTT.

For this clone: Distinct nucleotide sequences in the sample also encode this CDR3. The chain is built from TRBV29-1 and TRBJ2-1, with TRBD1 identical over 8 bases. Germline V gives CDR1 SQVTM, CDR2 ANQGSEA. V lost 7 bases, J lost 3 bases, and 2 bases stayed unmatched. CDR3 length: 12 residues. The CDR3 here is CSAGTGYNEQFF. CDR3 sequence (DNA): TGCAGCGCCGGGACAGGCTACAATGAGCAGTTCTTC.

The V call is TRBV5-5, the J call TRBJ2-5, with 11 bases matching TRBD2. This CDR3 is 20 amino acids long. Trimming took 0 bases from V and 7 from J; bases not matched to a gene: 20. Germline V gene sequence: CDR1 SGHKS, CDR2 YYEKEE (reference sequence). CDR3: CASSLAVPRSGTSGTGTQYF. CDR3 bases: TGTGCCAGCAGCTTGGCCGTACCGAGATCCGGGACTAGCGGAACCGGGACCCAGTACTTC. Full variable domain (outside the CDR3, taken from reference TRBV5-5 and TRBJ2-5): DAGVTQSPTHLIKTRGQQVTLRCSPISGHKSVSWYQQVLGQGPQFIFQYYEKEERGRGNFPDRFSARQFPNYSSELNVNALLLGDSALYLCASSLAVPRSGTSGTGTQYFGPGTRLLVL.